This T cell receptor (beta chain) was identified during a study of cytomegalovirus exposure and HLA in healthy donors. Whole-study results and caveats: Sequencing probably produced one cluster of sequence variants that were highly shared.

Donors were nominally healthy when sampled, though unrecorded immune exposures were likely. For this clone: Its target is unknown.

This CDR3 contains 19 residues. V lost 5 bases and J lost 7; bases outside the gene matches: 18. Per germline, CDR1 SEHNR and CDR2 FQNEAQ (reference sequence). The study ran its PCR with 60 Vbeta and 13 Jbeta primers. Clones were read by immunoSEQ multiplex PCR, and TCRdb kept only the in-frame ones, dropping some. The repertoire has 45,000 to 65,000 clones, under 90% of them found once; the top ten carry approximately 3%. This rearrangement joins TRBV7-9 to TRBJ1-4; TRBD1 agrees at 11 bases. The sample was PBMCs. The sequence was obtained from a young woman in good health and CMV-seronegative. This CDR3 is CASSPLKESPGQGVEKLFF. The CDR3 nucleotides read TGTGCCAGCAGCCCACTCAAAGAATCCCCGGGACAGGGGGTTGAAAAACTGTTTTTT.